This T cell receptor (beta chain) stems from a study of T cell clonality in common variable immunodeficiency. Findings of the study overall: Common variable immunodeficiency TCR beta sequences reportedly had fewer deletions and N-nucleotide insertions.

This clone was picked up a small number of times. The antigen remains unidentified. The DNA ends 3 residues before the CDR3 does, and the rest of the CDR3 is filled in from the germline J gene. Only in-frame clones appear in the TCRdb table, and some are missing; sequencing was by immunoSEQ multiplex PCR. The table records roughly 42,000 clones without singletons, the ten largest covering 5.5% to 7%. Patients had low serum IgG, IgA and/or IgM and specific antibody deficiency. Aged about 9 to 64 years, CVID subjects averaged about 42 years old. Replacement immunoglobulin had been given to every CVID subject for at least one year. The CDR3 is 15 amino acids. Germline V CDR1 and CDR2: LNHDA, SQIVND (reference sequence). Trimming removed 2 bases from V and 5 bases from J, with 12 bases in between.

Sequences were obtained from peripheral blood mononuclear cells. The V call is TRBV19, the J call TRBJ2-2; a possible D gene is TRBD1 (5 bases). The clonotype was recovered from a human donor with common variable immunodeficiency. Partial CDR3 DNA: TGTGCCAGTAGTATACTTACAGGTTTAACCGGGGAG. Protein product: CASSILTGLTGE. The full CDR3 protein is CASSILTGLTGELFF.